This T cell receptor beta chain originates from a study of blood T cell repertoires in COVID-19. This CDR3 contains 17 residues. Trimming removed 2 bases from V and 6 bases from J; junction bases left unmatched: 12. Germline CDR1 SGHVS, CDR2 FQNEAQ. Sequencing used immunoSEQ multiplex PCR; TCRdb keeps in-frame clones, though not all of them. This table holds approximately 470,000 clones, roughly 87% found once. This TCR was recovered from a woman aged 18-29 years who had recovered from COVID-19. What was sequenced was PBMCs or T cells enriched from blood (not recorded which). This chain uses TRBV7-8 with TRBJ2-2, with 7 bases fitting TRBD1. CDR3: CASSLWVGDRVSGELFF. CDR3 in DNA: TGTGCCAGCAGCTTATGGGTAGGAGACAGGGTCTCCGGGGAGCTGTTTTTT.